The next 22 T cell receptor beta chains were all read from a single sample in a study of T cells in Graves' hyperthyroidism and ophthalmopathy (dated by TCRdb to between 2019 and 2020). Library preparation employed multiplex PCR. The run used an Illumina HiSeq 2000. The TCR beta CDR3 regions were amplified from the RNA transcripts. The TCR CDR3 was subjected to a first round of RT-PCR using the HTBI primer set and the Qiagen OneStep RT-PCR kit. TCRdb trimmed the raw reads at Q25, called clones with MiXCR and kept productive beta chains. Merged by CDR3 protein, the rows form single entries marked with the most common genes and DNA. This sample comprises 34,000 or so distinct CDR3 sequences, around 52% of them detected only once. The ten largest clones add up to 25% of the sample. Sequencing used blood. The receptors were sampled from a woman between 40 and 50 years old with Graves' ophthalmopathy.

In its sample, this clonotype ranks as medium-sized. V and J are TRBV7-2 and TRBJ1-6, with 9 bases lining up with TRBD1. CDR1 is SGHTA and CDR2 is FQGNSA in the germline V gene. The CDR3 covers 16 residues. The J segment lost 5 bases and the V segment lost 5 bases, leaving 7 bases of the junction unmatched. This CDR3 reads CASSQGQGNHNSPLHF. CDR3 nucleotides: TGTGCCAGCAGCCAGGGACAGGGCAATCATAATTCACCCCTCCACTTT.

Many counts were recorded for this clonotype. The chain combines TRBV7-6 with TRBJ1-4; maybe TRBD1 (6 bases). The germline gives CDR1 SGHVS, CDR2 FNYEAQ. This CDR3 region has 15 residues. Trimming pared 5 bases from V and 7 bases from J, leaving 17 bases between. The CDR3, as DNA: TGTGCCAGCAGCGAAGGGGGGGGAGTCAGTGAAAAACTGTTTTTT. Amino acids: CASSEGGGVSEKLFF. Looking up the rest from reference TRBV7-6 and TRBJ1-4 gives the full variable domain: GAGVSQSPRYKVTKRGQDVALRCDPISGHVSLYWYRQALGQGPEFLTYFNYEAQQDKSGLPNDRFSAERPEGSISTLTIQRTEQRDSAMYRCASSEGGGVSEKLFFGSGTQLSVL.

CDR3 sequence: CSAISGGSSYNETQYF. In DNA form, the CDR3 reads TGCAGTGCAATATCAGGGGGGAGCTCCTACAATGAGACCCAGTACTTC. This sequence joins TRBV20-1 and TRBJ2-5, with D perhaps matching TRBD1 (7 bases). Trimming pared 6 bases from V and 5 bases from J, leaving 25 bases between. Germline CDR1 is DFQATT and CDR2 is SNEGSKA (reference sequence). CDR3 length: 16 amino acids.

This clonotype was recorded many times. The genes are TRBV4-3 and TRBJ1-4, with a weak D call TRBD1 (6 bases). V was trimmed by 3 bases and J by 8 bases, leaving 13 bases between them. Germline loops: CDR1 LGHNA, CDR2 YSLEER. The CDR3 is 14 residues long. CDR3 sequence: CASSHQTGREKLFF. The CDR3, as DNA: TGCGCCAGCAGCCACCAGACAGGCCGGGAAAAACTGTTTTTT.

This clonotype has only one observation. The V and J genes are TRBV9 and TRBJ2-7, with 7 bases matching TRBD1. Germline V CDR1 and CDR2: SGDLS, YYNGEE. The CDR3 has 14 amino acids. The V and J ends lost 3 bases and 7 bases, in that order; junction bases with no gene match: 10. CDR3 sequence: CASSAETGFGEQYF. In DNA form, the CDR3 reads TGTGCCAGCAGCGCCGAGACAGGGTTCGGGGAGCAGTACTTC.

A few counts support this clonotype. This sequence joins TRBV2 and TRBJ2-7; tentatively, D is TRBD1 or TRBD2 (5 bases each). V was trimmed by 1 base and J by 3 bases, leaving 7 bases between them. The CDR3 is 13 residues long. Per the germline V gene, CDR1 is SNHLY and CDR2 is FYNNEI. The DNA for the CDR3 is TGTGCCAGCAGTGAAGGGGGGATCTACGAGCAGTACTTC. Its protein product is CASSEGGIYEQYF.

V and J are TRBV10-1 and TRBJ2-5, with 7 bases identical to TRBD1. The V segment lost 6 bases and the J segment 14 bases; nucleotides outside the gene matches: 6. The CDR3 is 10 residues long. Looked up from germline, CDR1 is WNHNN and CDR2 is SYGVQD (reference sequence). CDR3 region: CASSRDSQYF. CDR3 DNA sequence: TGCGCCAGCAGCCGGGACAGCCAATACTTC.

The V gene is TRBV7-9, the J gene TRBJ2-2; 7 positions agree with TRBD2. V trimming: 2 bases; J trimming: 4 bases; junction bases outside the gene matches: 7. Looked up from germline, CDR1 is SEHNR and CDR2 is FQNEAQ (reference sequence). This CDR3 is built from 16 residues. CDR3 sequence (DNA): TGTGCCAGCAGCTTAATCGGGGAGGGCTTCACCGGGGAGCTGTTTTTT. Translated, it gives CASSLIGEGFTGELFF.

This clonotype was counted at least ten times. The gene calls are TRBV4-3 and TRBJ1-2; D unclear. Germline V gives CDR1 LGHNA, CDR2 YSLEER. V dropped 3 bases and J dropped 4 bases, with 12 bases sitting between them. The CDR3 spans 14 residues. CDR3 protein: CASSHPGITYGYTF. The CDR3 region has the DNA TGCGCCAGCAGCCATCCCGGGATTACCTATGGCTACACCTTC.

The rearrangement links TRBV13 to TRBJ2-3, with TRBD2 matching 7 bases. This CDR3 comprises 16 residues. Germline V lookup: CDR1 PRHDT, CDR2 FYEKMQ (reference sequence). V was clipped by 4 bases and J by 1 base; unmatched bases: 8. CDR3 loop: CASSSRGAGRTDTQYF. In DNA, the CDR3 is TGTGCCAGCAGCTCCCGGGGAGCGGGGCGCACAGATACGCAGTATTTT.

This chain joins TRBV15 and TRBJ2-2; perhaps TRBD1 as D (7 bases). Germline-derived CDR1 and CDR2 are LNHNV and YYDKDF (reference sequence). The CDR3 spans 16 residues. Deletions cut 2 bases from V and 2 bases from J, with 12 bases between. CDR3 coding DNA: TGTGCCACCAGCAGACGCGGGACAGATAACACCGGGGAGCTGTTTTTT. It yields the protein CATSRRGTDNTGELFF.

The chain recombines TRBV15 with TRBJ2-1; D is unclear. The CDR3 loop spans 12 amino acids. CDR1 and CDR2 from the germline V gene are LNHNV and YYDKDF (reference sequence). V lost 6 bases and J lost 5, with 8 bases in between. The CDR3 loop reads CATRARNNEQFF. The CDR3 region has the DNA TGTGCCACCAGGGCCAGGAACAATGAGCAGTTCTTC.

This clonotype has a count of ten or more. Here the CDR3 reads CASSLSAYEQYF. As DNA, the CDR3 is TGTGCCAGCAGTTTGAGCGCCTACGAGCAGTACTTC. This chain links TRBV6-2 or TRBV6-3 with TRBJ2-7, with unresolved D. CDR3 length: 12 residues. CDR1 and CDR2 (germline): MNHEY, SVGEGT. Trimming shortened V by 4 bases and J by 2 bases, and 6 bases separated the two germline ends.

Many counts were recorded for this clonotype. V usage is TRBV12-5 and J usage is TRBJ2-5; no clear D gene. CDR1 is LGHNT and CDR2 is FRNRAP in the germline V gene. The V end lost 6 bases, the J end lost 3 bases, and 14 bases lay between the germline ends. This CDR3 contains 14 residues. CDR3 residues: CASGRVHIEETQYF. Written as DNA, the CDR3 is TGTGCTAGTGGGAGAGTGCACATCGAAGAGACCCAGTACTTC. Combining the CDR3 with reference TRBV12-5 and TRBJ2-5 gives the whole variable domain DARVTQTPRHKVTEMGQEVTMRCQPILGHNTVFWYRQTMMQGLELLAYFRNRAPLDDSGMPKDRFSAEMPDATLATLKIQPSEPRDSAVYFCASGRVHIEETQYFGPGTRLLVL.

The chain uses TRBV6-1 and TRBJ2-5; 11 bases fit TRBD2. Germline-derived CDR1 and CDR2 are MNHNS and SASEGT. The CDR3 covers 14 residues. V dropped 5 bases and J dropped 9; count of bases not matched to a gene: 8. CDR3 sequence: CASSLTSGVVAQYF. CDR3 coding DNA: TGTGCCAGCAGTCTGACTAGCGGGGTTGTGGCCCAGTACTTC.

Concerning this clonotype: This sequence may be a read error, since a much larger clone differs from it by one base. This rearrangement joins TRBV13 to TRBJ2-5; 8 positions match TRBD2. From germline, CDR1 is PRHDT and CDR2 FYEKMQ (reference sequence). V lost 5 bases and J lost 4; bases outside the gene matches: 21. CDR3 length: 19 amino acids. DNA for the CDR3: TGTGCCAGCAGCCTCGTAATGAGGAGCGGGGGTTGTGGTTTAGAGACCCAGTACTTC. Translating it yields CASSLVMRSGGCGLETQYF. The full variable domain, its missing parts supplied by reference TRBV13 and TRBJ2-5, is AAGVIQSPRHLIKEKRETATLKCYPIPRHDTVYWYQQGPGQDPQFLISFYEKMQSDKGSIPDRFSAQQFSDYHSELNMSSLELGDSALYFCASSLVMRSGGCGLETQYFGPGTRLLVL.

This chain connects TRBV5-1 to TRBJ1-5, with D hard to call. Germline CDR1 is SGHRS and CDR2 is YFSETQ. V shed 0 bases and J shed 3 bases, with 10 bases lying between them. This CDR3 comprises 15 residues. The CDR3 spells CASSLAGWVNQPQHF. DNA of the CDR3: TGCGCCAGCAGCTTGGCTGGGTGGGTCAATCAGCCCCAGCATTTT.

This clonotype was seen many times. This sequence joins TRBV27 and TRBJ1-1, with D maybe TRBD1 (5 bases). The CDR3 runs to 13 residues. In germline, CDR1 is MNHEY, CDR2 SMNVEV (reference sequence). Trimming took 3 bases from V and 10 from J, leaving 15 bases between them. The CDR3 loop reads CASSFRQGNRAFF. The CDR3, as DNA: TGTGCCAGCAGTTTCAGGCAGGGAAATCGAGCTTTCTTT.

This clonotype occurred many times. The rearrangement joins TRBV4-1 to TRBJ2-7; D is possibly TRBD2 (6 bases). The CDR3 totals 15 residues. Germline V gene sequence: CDR1 MGHRA, CDR2 YSYEKL. The V end was cut by 4 bases, the J end by 3 bases, with 16 bases between. The CDR3 here is CASSPTGGTVYEQYF. In nucleotides, the CDR3 is TGCGCCAGCAGCCCTACAGGCGGGACTGTCTACGAGCAGTACTTC.

This clonotype was counted many times. The chain recombines TRBV5-6 with TRBJ2-5; the D is unclear. CDR3 length: 13 amino acids. Trimming removed 4 bases at V and 5 bases at J, with 12 bases between. Germline V gene sequence: CDR1 SGHDT, CDR2 YYEEEE. The CDR3 DNA follows: TGTGCCAGCAGCATTCTTAGTCTGGAGACCCAGTACTTC. Translated, it gives CASSILSLETQYF.

The sample holds a few counts of this clonotype. The rearrangement links TRBV6-5 to TRBJ1-3; no definite D call. This CDR3 contains 18 residues. CDR1 and CDR2 (germline): MNHEY, SVGAGI. Trimming took 7 bases from V and 0 from J, leaving 22 bases between them. CDR3 residues: CASKKFRAWGFSGNTIYF. The DNA for the CDR3 is TGTGCCAGCAAGAAATTCCGGGCCTGGGGATTCTCTGGAAACACCATATATTTT.

In this sample, this clonotype turned up many times. The CDR3 nucleotides read TGTGCCAGCAGCTTAAGTGGTAGCGGGGGCTACACAGATACGCAGTATTTT. Translating it yields CASSLSGSGGYTDTQYF. The chain couples TRBV7-3 to TRBJ2-3; 9 bases match TRBD2. Germline CDR1 and CDR2: SGHTA and FQGTGA. V lost 1 base and J lost 2; bases outside the gene matches: 7. The CDR3 contains 17 residues.